This T cell receptor beta chain was identified in a study of T cell responses to AZD1222 COVID-19 vaccine. Study-wide background: Second-dose intervals near 4 or 12 weeks were combined. Study-wide points: Vaccination with two AZD1222 doses was followed by a rise in Spike-specific TCR breadth and depth. It should be noted that donors were predominantly white British and more often female, and clonal diversity was possibly underestimated. Per reports, nearly half of all spike-specific TCRs target regions that are unmutated in variants.

Per germline, CDR1 SEHNR and CDR2 FQNEAQ (reference sequence). V lost 4 bases to trimming and J lost 2 bases; unmatched junction nucleotides: 3. This CDR3 is 16 amino acids long. In regard to this clone: Antigen: not known.

Assay: immunoSEQ multiplex PCR; the TCRdb copy retains only in-frame clones and omits some. The sample yields some 150,000 clones, approximately 93% seen once. J is TRBJ1-3 and V is TRBV7-9; 12 bases are shared with TRBD1. This receptor was obtained from an adult in good health. Sequences were derived from peripheral blood, sampled on day 0 of AZD1222 vaccination. The CDR3 bases are TGTGCCAGCAGCTCGGGACAGGGGGCAGCTGGAAACACCATATATTTT. This gives the protein CASSSGQGAAGNTIYF.